The 20 T cell receptor beta chains in this list originate from one sample, sequenced in a study of T-cell memory formation after mild COVID-19 (dated by TCRdb to the early 2020s). The receptor library was made with 5' RACE. This sample was sequenced with an Illumina NovaSeq 6000. The public sequencing data were trimmed at Q25 with fastp and processed into clonotypes with MiXCR by TCRdb, which kept only in-frame beta chains. Every distinct CDR3 protein forms one entry, paired with its most common genes and DNA. Counted in this sample were about 170,000 distinct CDR3 sequences; 10% to 15% of them appeared once. The ten largest clones add up to more than 3% of the sample. Sequencing input: PBMCs or a T cell subset sorted from them (not recorded which). These receptor sequences come from a young man who had mild COVID-19 (a few samples of this study predate the infection). The sample titles of this study are shuffled in the database, so cell type and time point are left out; the donor was told from shared clones.

As concerns this clonotype: Mismatch with germline at one junction end may stem from a read error. J is TRBJ1-4 and V is TRBV5-1; D unclear. Germline CDR1 SGHRS, CDR2 YFSETQ. This CDR3 has 15 amino acids. CDR3 region: CASSPPERTNEKLIF. The CDR3 coding sequence is TGCGCCAGCAGCCCTCCCGAGAGAACTAATGAAAAACTGATTTTT.

The rearrangement joins TRBV6-2 or TRBV6-3 to TRBJ2-7; TRBD1 might be the D (6 bases). Germline values: CDR1 MNHEY, CDR2 SVGEGT. V lost 6 bases to trimming and J lost 5 bases, with 14 bases between them. This CDR3 has 13 residues. The CDR3 bases are TGTGCCAGCAGCCCAGGACAGTGGGACGAGCAGTACGTC. It codes for CASSPGQWDEQYV.

This clonotype showed up just a few times. The chain links TRBV18 to TRBJ1-1; D is perhaps TRBD1 (5 bases). Germline CDR1 reads KGHSH; CDR2 reads LQKENI. V lost 3 bases to trimming and J lost 5 bases, with 16 bases between them. The CDR3 has 15 amino acids. The CDR3 coding sequence is TGTGCCAGCTCACCTCTTTGGGGGACGGGGACTGAAGCTTTCTTT. It translates to CASSPLWGTGTEAFF.

This clonotype showed up just a few times. The rearrangement uses TRBV7-3 and TRBJ2-1; D may be TRBD2 (6 bases). Trimming pared 5 bases from V and 4 bases from J, leaving 15 bases between. CDR1 and CDR2 from the germline V gene are SGHTA and FQGTGA. The CDR3 loop spans 15 amino acids. Written as DNA, the CDR3 is TGTGCCAGCAGCCCTACTTTGGGGGGTTACAATGAGCAGTTCTTC. Protein product: CASSPTLGGYNEQFF.

This chain uses TRBV19 with TRBJ1-2, with D perhaps TRBD1 (5 bases). Germline values: CDR1 LNHDA, CDR2 SQIVND (reference sequence). CDR3 length: 14 residues. V lost 7 bases to trimming and J lost 7 bases, with 19 bases between them. The CDR3: CASIHPGPSGGYTF. CDR3 DNA sequence: TGTGCCAGTATTCATCCGGGACCCTCCGGTGGCTACACCTTC.

This clonotype has ten or more counts. This sequence joins TRBV20-1 and TRBJ2-7, with TRBD2 matching 14 bases. The CDR3 has 16 amino acids. Germline-derived CDR1 and CDR2 are DFQATT and SNEGSKA (reference sequence). The J segment lost 6 bases and the V segment lost 1 base, leaving 8 bases of the junction unmatched. The CDR3 spells CSARARLAGGRGEQYF. For the CDR3, the DNA is TGCAGTGCTAGAGCGCGACTAGCGGGGGGGCGGGGCGAGCAGTACTTC.

The V and J genes are TRBV12-3 or TRBV12-4 and TRBJ1-6; TRBD1 matches 7 bases. CDR3 size: 15 residues. Unmatched junction bases numbered 8, after V lost 5 bases and J lost 7 bases. CDR3 residues: CASSPWTGSNSPLHF. The CDR3 region has the DNA TGTGCCAGCAGTCCTTGGACAGGTTCAAATTCACCCCTCCACTTT.

The CDR3 reads CASSQGQPGGNTIYF. The CDR3 nucleotides read TGTGCCAGCAGCCAGGGGCAGCCGGGGGGAAACACCATATATTTT. This chain links TRBV4-2 with TRBJ1-3; D might be TRBD1 (5 bases). Germline V gene sequence: CDR1 LGHNA, CDR2 YNFKEQ. The CDR3 extends over 15 amino acids. V lost 3 bases and J lost 4, with 13 bases in between.

The V gene is TRBV29-1, the J gene TRBJ2-3, with TRBD1 matching over 10 bases. The germline V gene encodes CDR1 SQVTM and CDR2 ANQGSEA. Trimming cost V 4 bases and J 4 bases; bases outside gene matches: 2. The length of the CDR3 is 13 residues. CDR3 sequence: CSVGDRGSDTQYF. The DNA of the CDR3 is TGCAGCGTTGGGGACAGGGGATCAGATACGCAGTATTTT.

This clonotype was observed a handful of times. The CDR3 nucleotides are TGTGCCAGCAGTTTACGGACCGTCGACTCCTACGAGCAGTACTTC. Its translation is CASSLRTVDSYEQYF. The gene calls are TRBV12-3 or TRBV12-4 and TRBJ2-7, with D unresolved. Trimming cost V 2 bases and J 0 bases, with 11 bases left between them. The CDR3 runs 15 residues.

This chain joins TRBV9 and TRBJ2-5; D might be TRBD1 or TRBD2, each matching 5 bases. V was clipped by 0 bases and J by 4 bases, with 16 bases between them. Germline loops: CDR1 SGDLS, CDR2 YYNGEE. The CDR3 is 16 residues long. In nucleotides, the CDR3 is TGTGCCAGCAGCGTAGAGGGACGGACTTCCCGAGAGACCCAGTACTTC. This encodes CASSVEGRTSRETQYF. Looking up the rest from reference TRBV9 and TRBJ2-5 gives the full variable domain: DSGVTQTPKHLITATGQRVTLRCSPRSGDLSVYWYQQSLDQGLQFLIQYYNGEERAKGNILERFSAQQFPDLHSELNLSSLELGDSALYFCASSVEGRTSRETQYFGPGTRLLVL.

The genes are TRBV7-2 and TRBJ2-7; TRBD1 agrees at 7 bases. The CDR3 sequence is 13 residues long. CDR1 and CDR2 (germline): SGHTA, FQGNSA. With 1 base clipped from V and 5 bases from J, the junction kept 2 bases outside the gene matches. CDR3 sequence: CASSLGQGHEQYV. The DNA of the CDR3 is TGTGCCAGCAGCTTAGGACAGGGTCACGAGCAGTACGTC.

This chain joins TRBV6-2 or TRBV6-3 and TRBJ2-3; D possibly matches TRBD1 or TRBD2 (5 bases each). There are 14 residues in the CDR3. The germline gives CDR1 MNHEY, CDR2 SVGEGT. V lost 2 bases, J lost 7 bases, and 13 bases lay in between. The CDR3 nucleotides read TGTGCCAGCAGTTACGGGGGACCGATCTATACGCAGTATTTT. This gives the protein CASSYGGPIYTQYF.

This clonotype was seen more than once but under ten times. The chain joins TRBV29-1 to TRBJ1-2; 7 bases line up with TRBD1. The CDR3 extends over 11 amino acids. The V gene end was trimmed by 4 bases and the J gene end by 8 bases; junction bases not matched to a gene: 4. CDR1 is SQVTM, CDR2 ANQGSEA, per germline. CDR3 protein: CSVGQGGGYTF. DNA for the CDR3: TGCAGCGTTGGACAGGGTGGGGGCTACACCTTC. The whole variable domain, filled in from reference TRBV29-1 and TRBJ1-2, reads SAVISQKPSRDICQRGTSLTIQCQVDSQVTMMFWYRQQPGQSLTLIATANQGSEATYESGFVIDKFPISRPNLTFSTLTVSNMSPEDSSIYLCSVGQGGGYTFGSGTRLTVV.

Only a few counts were recorded for this clonotype. The chain couples TRBV19 to TRBJ1-5; D is undetermined. CDR3 length equals 15 residues. V was shortened by 3 bases and J by 0 bases, with 9 bases between the two germline ends. The germline V gene has CDR1 LNHDA and CDR2 SQIVND (reference sequence). The CDR3 DNA sequence: TGTGCCAGTAGTATCTCAATATATAGCAATCAGCCCCAGCATTTT. Translation gives CASSISIYSNQPQHF.

This clonotype was detected many times. The gene calls are TRBV12-3 or TRBV12-4 and TRBJ2-5; no clear D gene. The CDR3 has 14 amino acids. With 5 bases removed from V and 0 bases from J, the gap between germline ends came to 10 bases. In nucleotides, the CDR3 is TGTGCCAGCAGTCTGAGGACGGACCAAGAGACCCAGTACTTC. Its translation: CASSLRTDQETQYF.

This clonotype was counted many times. The J gene is TRBJ1-1, the V gene TRBV12-3 or TRBV12-4; 7 bases are shared with TRBD1. The CDR3 is made up of 12 amino acids. V lost 6 bases, J lost 5 bases, and 3 bases stayed unmatched. CDR3 in amino acids: CASRSGGTEAFF. CDR3 in DNA: TGTGCCAGCAGGTCAGGGGGGACTGAAGCTTTCTTT.

This clonotype has just a few counts. The rearrangement uses TRBV7-2 and TRBJ1-2; possibly TRBD1 for D (5 bases). The CDR3 is made up of 14 amino acids. Germline loops: CDR1 SGHTA, CDR2 FQGNSA. The V end was cut by 6 bases, the J end by 6 bases, with 17 bases between. CDR3 DNA sequence: TGTGCCAGCAGTTACCGGGGGGTGGAGAATGGCTACACCTTC. This translates into CASSYRGVENGYTF.

There are many counts of this clonotype. The CDR3 DNA sequence: TGTGCTAGTGACGGAGCTGGGGCCAACGTCCTGACTTTC. Its protein product is CASDGAGANVLTF. The chain links TRBV12-5 to TRBJ2-6; D gene uncertain. Germline lookup yields CDR1 LGHNT and CDR2 FRNRAP. V lost 7 bases, J lost 2 bases, and 6 bases lay in between. This CDR3 spans 13 amino acids.

This chain joins TRBV20-1 and TRBJ2-4; D ambiguous. The CDR3 loop spans 15 amino acids. The germline V gene encodes CDR1 DFQATT and CDR2 SNEGSKA (reference sequence). The ends were cut back, 7 bases at V and 0 bases at J, with 16 bases in the middle. The CDR3 nucleotides read TGCAGTGTCCCACACCGCCAACTAGCCAAAAACATTCAGTACTTC. Translation gives CSVPHRQLAKNIQYF.